Given below is one T cell receptor beta chain in context. The record originates from a study of blood T cell repertoires in COVID-19. Study-wide background: Sources were T cells, B-cell-depleted T cells, or PBMCs; the material itself was cDNA or gDNA.

V was clipped by 3 bases and J by 6 bases; unmatched bases: 2. CDR3 size: 13 residues. CDR1 is SGHNT and CDR2 is YYREEE in the germline V gene (reference sequence). Assay used: immunoSEQ multiplex PCR; TCRdb lists only in-frame clones, some missing. The table has more than 300,000 clones, nearly 90% seen once. The sequenced material came from peripheral blood. The gene calls are TRBV5-4 and TRBJ1-5; 8 nucleotides match TRBD1. This TCR was sampled from a woman aged 40 to 50 with COVID-19, enrolled during active disease. The CDR3 DNA follows: TGTGCCAGCAGCTCCGACAGGGGTCAGCCCCAGCATTTT. Translated: CASSSDRGQPQHF.